The clone carrying this TCR beta chain appeared a few times. Its antigen is unidentified. Time point described: persistent/refractory GD, antithyroid drugs over 5 years with positive TRAb. Scientists built the TCR library using RNA that was extracted from PBMCs. Losses at the gene ends were 6 bases for V and 3 bases for J; bases not matched to a gene: 7. The CDR3 is 14 amino acids. The germline V gene has CDR1 SNHLY and CDR2 FYNNEI. This sample is part of a study of regulatory T cells in long-lasting Graves disease. Arm-PCR of CDR3 regions with iRepertoire HTBI primers generated TCR beta libraries. One entry per CDR3 protein results from TCRdb running MiXCR on the multiplex PCR reads. The sample gives 300,000 to 350,000 distinct CDR3 sequences, around 20% of which show up once; approximately 31% is in the top ten. The study's findings and limits: The sample size was small, and this may have reduced accuracy. Persistent patients had a count of shared public clonotypes (approximately 3,000) that exceeded that of new patients (about 970). Persistent-disease Graves' patients showed less TCR diversity than new cases.

Specimen: peripheral blood mononuclear cells (PBMCs), collected when the disease was refractory, from a patient treated with antithyroid drugs. The chain carries TRBV2 and TRBJ2-7; 8 bases match TRBD1. The clonotype originates from a female donor with Graves disease. As DNA, the CDR3 is TGTGCCAGCAGACCCAGGGGGCGGATCTACGAGCAGTACTTC. Its translation: CASRPRGRIYEQYF.